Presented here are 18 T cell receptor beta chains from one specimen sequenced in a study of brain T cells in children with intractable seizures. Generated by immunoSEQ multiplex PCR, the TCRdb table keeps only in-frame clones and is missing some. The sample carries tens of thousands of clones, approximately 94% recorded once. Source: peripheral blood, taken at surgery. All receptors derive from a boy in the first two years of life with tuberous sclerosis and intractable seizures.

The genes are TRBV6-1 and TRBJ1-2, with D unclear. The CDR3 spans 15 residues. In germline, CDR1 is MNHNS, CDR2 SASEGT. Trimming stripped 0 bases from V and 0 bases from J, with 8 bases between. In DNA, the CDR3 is TGTGCCAGCAGTGAAGCGCATGGAGCTAACTATGGCTACACCTTC. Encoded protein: CASSEAHGANYGYTF.

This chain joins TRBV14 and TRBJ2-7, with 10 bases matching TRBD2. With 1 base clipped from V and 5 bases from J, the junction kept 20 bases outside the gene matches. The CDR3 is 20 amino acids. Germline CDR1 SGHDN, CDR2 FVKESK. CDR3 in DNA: TGTGCCAGCAGCCAAGTTAACAGGGTGGAGGCTAGCGGGAGAAGGAACGAGCAGTACTTC. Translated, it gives CASSQVNRVEASGRRNEQYF.

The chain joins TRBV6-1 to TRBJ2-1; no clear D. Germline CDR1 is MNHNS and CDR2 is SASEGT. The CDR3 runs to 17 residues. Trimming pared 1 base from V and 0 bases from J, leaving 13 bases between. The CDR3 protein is CASSEGTAPRSYNEQFF. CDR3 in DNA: TGTGCCAGCAGTGAAGGAACGGCACCCCGCTCCTACAATGAGCAGTTCTTC.

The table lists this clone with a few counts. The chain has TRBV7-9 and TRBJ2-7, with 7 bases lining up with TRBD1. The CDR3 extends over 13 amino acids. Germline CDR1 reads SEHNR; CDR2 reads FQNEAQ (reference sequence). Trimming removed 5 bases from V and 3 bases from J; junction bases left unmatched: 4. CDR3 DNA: TGTGCCAGCAGCCCGGGACAGTACTACGAGCAGTACTTC. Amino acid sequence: CASSPGQYYEQYF.

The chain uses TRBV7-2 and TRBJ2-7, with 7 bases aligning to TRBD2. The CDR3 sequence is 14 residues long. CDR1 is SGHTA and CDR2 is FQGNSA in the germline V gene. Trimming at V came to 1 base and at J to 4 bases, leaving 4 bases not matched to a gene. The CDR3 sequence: CASSLEIGGYEQYF. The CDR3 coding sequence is TGTGCCAGCAGCTTAGAAATCGGGGGGTACGAGCAGTACTTC.

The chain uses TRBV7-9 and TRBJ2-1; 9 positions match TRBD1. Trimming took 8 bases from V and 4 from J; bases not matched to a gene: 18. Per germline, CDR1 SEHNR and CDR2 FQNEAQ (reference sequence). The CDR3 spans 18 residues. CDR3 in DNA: TGTGCCAGCCCGAAAGAACAGGGGGCTGAAGTTCTTTACAATGAGCAGTTCTTC. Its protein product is CASPKEQGAEVLYNEQFF.

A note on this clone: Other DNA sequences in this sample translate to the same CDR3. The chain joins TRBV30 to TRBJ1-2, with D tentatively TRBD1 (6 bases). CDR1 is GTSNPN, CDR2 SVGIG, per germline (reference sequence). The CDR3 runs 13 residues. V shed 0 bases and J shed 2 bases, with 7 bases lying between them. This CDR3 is CAWSVTGNYGYTF. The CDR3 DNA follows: TGTGCCTGGAGTGTGACAGGCAACTATGGCTACACCTTC.

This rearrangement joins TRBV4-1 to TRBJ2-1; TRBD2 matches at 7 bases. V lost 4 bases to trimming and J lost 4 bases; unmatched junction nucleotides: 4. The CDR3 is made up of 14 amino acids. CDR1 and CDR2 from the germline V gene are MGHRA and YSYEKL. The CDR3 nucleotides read TGCGCCAGCAGCCGGGAGGGTCATTACAATGAGCAGTTCTTC. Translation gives CASSREGHYNEQFF.

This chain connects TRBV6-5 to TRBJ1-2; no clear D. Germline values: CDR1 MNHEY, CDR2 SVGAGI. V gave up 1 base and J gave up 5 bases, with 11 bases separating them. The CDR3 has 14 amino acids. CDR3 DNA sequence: TGTGCCAGCAGTTACTTACCCCTCTCATATGGCTACACCTTC. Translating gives CASSYLPLSYGYTF.

The CDR3: CASSETSYNSPLHF. For the CDR3, the DNA is TGTGCCAGCAGTGAAACCTCCTATAATTCACCCCTCCACTTT. This chain uses TRBV25-1 with TRBJ1-6, with D unresolved. CDR1 is MGHDK, CDR2 SYGVNS, per germline. The CDR3 loop spans 14 amino acids. V gave up 2 bases and J gave up 0 bases, with 2 bases separating them.

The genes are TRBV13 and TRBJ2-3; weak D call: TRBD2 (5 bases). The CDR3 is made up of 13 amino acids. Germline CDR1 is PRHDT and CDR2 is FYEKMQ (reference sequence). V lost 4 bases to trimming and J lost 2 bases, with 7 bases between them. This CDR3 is CASSSGNTDTQYF. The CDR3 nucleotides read TGTGCCAGCAGCTCCGGGAACACAGATACGCAGTATTTT. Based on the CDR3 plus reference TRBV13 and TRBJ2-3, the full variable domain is AAGVIQSPRHLIKEKRETATLKCYPIPRHDTVYWYQQGPGQDPQFLISFYEKMQSDKGSIPDRFSAQQFSDYHSELNMSSLELGDSALYFCASSSGNTDTQYFGPGTRLTVL.

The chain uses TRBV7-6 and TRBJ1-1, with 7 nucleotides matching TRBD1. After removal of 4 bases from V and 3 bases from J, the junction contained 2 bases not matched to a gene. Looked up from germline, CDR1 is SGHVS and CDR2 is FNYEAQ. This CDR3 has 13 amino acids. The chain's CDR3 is CASSSTGYTEAFF. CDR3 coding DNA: TGTGCCAGCAGCTCGACAGGGTACACTGAAGCTTTCTTT. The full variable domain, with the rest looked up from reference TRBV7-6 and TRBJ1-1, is GAGVSQSPRYKVTKRGQDVALRCDPISGHVSLYWYRQALGQGPEFLTYFNYEAQQDKSGLPNDRFSAERPEGSISTLTIQRTEQRDSAMYRCASSSTGYTEAFFGQGTRLTVV.

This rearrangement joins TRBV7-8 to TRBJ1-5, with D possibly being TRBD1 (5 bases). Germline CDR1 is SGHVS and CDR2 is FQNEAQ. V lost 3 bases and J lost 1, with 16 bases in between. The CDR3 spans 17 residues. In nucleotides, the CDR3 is TGTGCCAGCAGCTTGATTCCGCAGGGCGGAAGCAATCAGCCCCAGCATTTT. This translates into CASSLIPQGGSNQPQHF.

The CDR3: CASSEGWGGQGTEAFF. The CDR3 nucleotides read TGTGCCAGCAGTGAAGGTTGGGGGGGACAGGGCACTGAAGCTTTCTTT. The rearrangement joins TRBV25-1 to TRBJ1-1; 9 bases fit TRBD1. The V gene's germline CDR1 is MGHDK and CDR2 SYGVNS. The CDR3 totals 16 residues. V lost 2 bases, J lost 4 bases, and 8 bases stayed unmatched.

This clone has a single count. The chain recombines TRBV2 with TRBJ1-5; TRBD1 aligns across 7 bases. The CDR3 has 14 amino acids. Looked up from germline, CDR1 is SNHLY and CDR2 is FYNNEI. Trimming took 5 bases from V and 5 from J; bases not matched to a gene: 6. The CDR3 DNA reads TGTGCCAGCAGTTCCAGACAGGGCGATCAGCCCCAGCATTTT. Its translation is CASSSRQGDQPQHF. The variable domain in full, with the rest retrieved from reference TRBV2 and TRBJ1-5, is EPEVTQTPSHQVTQMGQEVILRCVPISNHLYFYWYRQILGQKVEFLVSFYNNEISEKSEIFDDQFSVERPDGSNFTLKIRSTKLEDSAMYFCASSSRQGDQPQHFGDGTRLSIL.

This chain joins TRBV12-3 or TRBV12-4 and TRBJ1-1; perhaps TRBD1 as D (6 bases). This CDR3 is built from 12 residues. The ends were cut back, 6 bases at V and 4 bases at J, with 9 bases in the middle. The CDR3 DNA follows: TGTGCCAGCAGGACAGGTACCACTGAAGCTTTCTTT. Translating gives CASRTGTTEAFF.

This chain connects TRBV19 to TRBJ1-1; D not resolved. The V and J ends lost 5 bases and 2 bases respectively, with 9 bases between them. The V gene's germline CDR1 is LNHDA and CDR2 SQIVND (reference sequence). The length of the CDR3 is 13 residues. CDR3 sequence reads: CASSATANTEAFF. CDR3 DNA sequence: TGTGCCAGTAGTGCAACAGCAAACACTGAAGCTTTCTTT.

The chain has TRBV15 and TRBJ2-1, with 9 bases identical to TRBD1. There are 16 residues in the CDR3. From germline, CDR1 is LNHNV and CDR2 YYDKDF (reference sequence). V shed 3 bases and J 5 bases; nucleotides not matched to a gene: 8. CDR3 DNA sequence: TGTGCCACCAGCAGGCACAGGGGGCAAGTAGACAATGAGCAGTTCTTC. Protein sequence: CATSRHRGQVDNEQFF.